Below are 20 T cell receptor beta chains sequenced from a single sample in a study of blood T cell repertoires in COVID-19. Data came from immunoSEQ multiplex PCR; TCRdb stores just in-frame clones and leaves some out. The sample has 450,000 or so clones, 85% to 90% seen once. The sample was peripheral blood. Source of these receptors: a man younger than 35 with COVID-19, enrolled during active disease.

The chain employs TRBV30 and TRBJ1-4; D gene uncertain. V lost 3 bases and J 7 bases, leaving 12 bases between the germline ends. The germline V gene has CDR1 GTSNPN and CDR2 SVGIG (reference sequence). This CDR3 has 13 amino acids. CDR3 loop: CAWRGAVGEKLFF. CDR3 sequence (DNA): TGTGCCTGGAGGGGAGCTGTCGGTGAAAAACTGTTTTTT.

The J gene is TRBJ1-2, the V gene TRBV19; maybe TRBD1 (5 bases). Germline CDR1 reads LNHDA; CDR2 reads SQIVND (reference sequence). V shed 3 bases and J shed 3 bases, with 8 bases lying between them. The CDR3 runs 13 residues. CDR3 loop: CASSIGGYYGYTF. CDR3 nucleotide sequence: TGTGCCAGTAGTATCGGGGGGTACTATGGCTACACCTTC.

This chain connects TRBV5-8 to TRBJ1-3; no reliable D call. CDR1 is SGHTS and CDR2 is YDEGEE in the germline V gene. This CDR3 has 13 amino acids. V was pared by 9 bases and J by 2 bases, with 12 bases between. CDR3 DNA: TGTGCCAACCGATTAACGGCTGGAAACACCATATATTTT. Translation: CANRLTAGNTIYF.

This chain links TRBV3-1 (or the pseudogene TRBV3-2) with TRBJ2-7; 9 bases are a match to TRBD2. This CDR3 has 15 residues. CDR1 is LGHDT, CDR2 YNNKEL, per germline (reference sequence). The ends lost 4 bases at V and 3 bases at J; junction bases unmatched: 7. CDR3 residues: CASSLGTSQVYEQYF. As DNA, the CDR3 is TGTGCCAGCAGCCTAGGGACTAGCCAAGTCTACGAGCAGTACTTC.

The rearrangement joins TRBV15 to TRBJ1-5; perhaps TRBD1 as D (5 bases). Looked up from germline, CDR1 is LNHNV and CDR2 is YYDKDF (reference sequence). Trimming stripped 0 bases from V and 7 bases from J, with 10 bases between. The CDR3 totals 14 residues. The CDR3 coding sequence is TGTGCCACCAGCAGAGATTTGGGGGGGCAGCCCCAGCATTTT. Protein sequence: CATSRDLGGQPQHF.

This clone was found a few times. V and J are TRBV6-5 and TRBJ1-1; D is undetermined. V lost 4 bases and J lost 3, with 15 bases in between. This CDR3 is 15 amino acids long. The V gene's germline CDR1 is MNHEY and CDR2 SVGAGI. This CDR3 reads CASSLVDTLHTEAFF. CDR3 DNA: TGTGCCAGCAGTTTAGTTGACACGTTACACACTGAAGCTTTCTTT.

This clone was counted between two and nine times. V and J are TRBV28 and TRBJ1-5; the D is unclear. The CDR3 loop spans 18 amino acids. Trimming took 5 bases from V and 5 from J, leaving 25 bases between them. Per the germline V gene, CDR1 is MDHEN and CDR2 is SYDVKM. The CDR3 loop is CASSPSIGIGSLDQPQHF. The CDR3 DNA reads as TGTGCCAGCAGTCCCTCGATTGGTATTGGAAGCCTAGATCAGCCCCAGCATTTT. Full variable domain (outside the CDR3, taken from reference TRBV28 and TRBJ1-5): DVKVTQSSRYLVKRTGEKVFLECVQDMDHENMFWYRQDPGLGLRLIYFSYDVKMKEKGDIPEGYSVSREKKERFSLILESASTNQTSMYLCASSPSIGIGSLDQPQHFGDGTRLSIL.

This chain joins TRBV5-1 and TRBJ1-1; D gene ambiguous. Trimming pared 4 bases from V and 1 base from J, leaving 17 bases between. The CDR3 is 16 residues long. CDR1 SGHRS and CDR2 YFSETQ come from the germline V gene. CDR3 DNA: TGCGCCAGCAGCGCCAGGACGGGAGGGTCGAACACTGAAGCTTTCTTT. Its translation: CASSARTGGSNTEAFF.

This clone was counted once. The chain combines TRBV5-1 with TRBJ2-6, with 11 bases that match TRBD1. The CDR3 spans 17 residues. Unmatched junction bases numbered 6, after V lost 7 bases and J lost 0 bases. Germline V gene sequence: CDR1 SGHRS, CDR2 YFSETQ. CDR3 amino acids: CASGGQGVASGANVLTF. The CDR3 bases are TGCGCCAGCGGGGGACAGGGGGTTGCCTCTGGGGCCAACGTCCTGACTTTC.

Here the CDR3 reads CASSRMTGIGYTF. For the CDR3, the DNA is TGTGCCAGCAGTAGGATGACAGGGATCGGCTACACCTTC. The chain has TRBV6-5 and TRBJ1-2; 7 bases map to TRBD1. This CDR3 is 13 amino acids long. The junction had 8 bases not matched to a gene; V was cut back by 5 bases and J by 8 bases. Germline V CDR1 and CDR2: MNHEY, SVGAGI.

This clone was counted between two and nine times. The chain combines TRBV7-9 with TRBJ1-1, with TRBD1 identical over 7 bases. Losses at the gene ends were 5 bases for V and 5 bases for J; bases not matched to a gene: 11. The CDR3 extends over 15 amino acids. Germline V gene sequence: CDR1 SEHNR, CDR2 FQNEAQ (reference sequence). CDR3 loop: CASSDNRGGRTEAFF. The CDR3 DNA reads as TGTGCCAGCAGCGATAACAGGGGTGGAAGAACTGAAGCTTTCTTT.

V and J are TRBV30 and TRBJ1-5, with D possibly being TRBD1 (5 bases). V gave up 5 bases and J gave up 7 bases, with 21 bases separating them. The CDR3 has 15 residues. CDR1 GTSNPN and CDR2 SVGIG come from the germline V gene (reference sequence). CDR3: CAWDESGVGGQPQHF. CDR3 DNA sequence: TGTGCCTGGGATGAATCGGGGGTTGGGGGACAGCCCCAGCATTTT.

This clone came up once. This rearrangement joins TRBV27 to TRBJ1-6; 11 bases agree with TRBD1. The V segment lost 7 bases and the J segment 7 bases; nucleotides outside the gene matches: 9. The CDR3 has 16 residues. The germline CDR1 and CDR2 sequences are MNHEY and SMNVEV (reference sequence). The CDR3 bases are TGTGCCAGCACCCAACTGGACAGGGGGCGGAATTCACCCCTCCACTTT. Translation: CASTQLDRGRNSPLHF.

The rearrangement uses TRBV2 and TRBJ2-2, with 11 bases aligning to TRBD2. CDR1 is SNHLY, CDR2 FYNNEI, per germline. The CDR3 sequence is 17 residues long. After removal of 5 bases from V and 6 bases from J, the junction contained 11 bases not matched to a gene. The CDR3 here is CASSIALAGGGAGELFF. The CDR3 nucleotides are TGTGCCAGCAGTATCGCCCTAGCGGGAGGAGGCGCCGGGGAGCTGTTTTTT.

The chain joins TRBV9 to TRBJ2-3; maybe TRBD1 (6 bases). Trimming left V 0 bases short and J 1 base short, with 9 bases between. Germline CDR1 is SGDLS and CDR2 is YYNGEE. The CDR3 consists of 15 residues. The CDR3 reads CASSVEGDRTDTQYF. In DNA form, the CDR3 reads TGTGCCAGCAGCGTAGAGGGGGACCGCACAGATACGCAGTATTTT.

DNA of the CDR3: TGTGCCAGCAGCCCCTATGGACTAATCACAACTCAGTTCTTC. Amino acids: CASSPYGLITTQFF. This chain joins TRBV7-2 and TRBJ2-1; perhaps TRBD2 as D (6 bases). Per germline, CDR1 SGHTA and CDR2 FQGNSA. This CDR3 comprises 14 residues. Trimming took 5 bases from V and 13 from J, leaving 21 bases between them. Full variable domain (outside the CDR3, taken from reference TRBV7-2 and TRBJ2-1): GAGVSQSPSNKVTEKGKDVELRCDPISGHTALYWYRQSLGQGLEFLIYFQGNSAPDKSGLPSDRFSAERTGGSVSTLTIQRTQQEDSAVYLCASSPYGLITTQFFGPGTRLTVL.

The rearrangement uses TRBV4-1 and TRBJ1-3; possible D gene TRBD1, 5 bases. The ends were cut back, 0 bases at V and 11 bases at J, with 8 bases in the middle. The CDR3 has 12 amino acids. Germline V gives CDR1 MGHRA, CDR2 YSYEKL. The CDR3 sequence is CASSQDGAPIYF. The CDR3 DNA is TGCGCCAGCAGCCAAGATGGGGCCCCCATATATTTT.

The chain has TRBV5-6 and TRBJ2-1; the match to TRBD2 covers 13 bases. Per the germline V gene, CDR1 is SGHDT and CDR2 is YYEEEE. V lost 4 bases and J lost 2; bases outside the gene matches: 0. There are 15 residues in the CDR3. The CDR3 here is CASSGTSGTYNEQFF. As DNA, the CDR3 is TGTGCCAGCAGCGGGACTAGCGGGACCTACAATGAGCAGTTCTTC.

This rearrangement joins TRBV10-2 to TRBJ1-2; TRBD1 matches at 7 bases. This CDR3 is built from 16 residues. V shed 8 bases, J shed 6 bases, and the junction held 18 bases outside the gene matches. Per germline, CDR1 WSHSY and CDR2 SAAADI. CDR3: CASADLTLTGRHGYTF. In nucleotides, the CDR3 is TGCGCCAGCGCTGACCTCACCTTGACAGGGAGGCATGGCTACACCTTC.

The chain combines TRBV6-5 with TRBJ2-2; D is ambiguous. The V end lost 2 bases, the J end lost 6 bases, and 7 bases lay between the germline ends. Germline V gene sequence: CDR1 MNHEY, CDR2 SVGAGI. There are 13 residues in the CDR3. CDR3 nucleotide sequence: TGTGCCAGCAGTTACCCCCGAGCCGGGGAGCTGTTTTTT. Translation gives CASSYPRAGELFF.